This T cell receptor beta chain is from a study of T cell changes during pregnancy in multiple sclerosis. Method: immunoSEQ multiplex PCR; TCRdb's copy keeps in-frame clones and lacks some. The data contain 45,000 to 55,000 clones, around 90% of them singletons. V lost 5 bases, J lost 5 bases, and 5 bases stayed unmatched. The germline CDR1 and CDR2 sequences are SGHNT and YYREEE (reference sequence). The CDR3 covers 15 residues. The chain has TRBV5-4 and TRBJ2-1; 12 bases align to TRBD2. The sample in question was CD4+ T cells from peripheral blood mononuclear cells, obtained after pregnancy. The TCR sequence derives from a female donor in good health, enrolled as a control in a pregnancy study. CDR3 region: CASSLAGGLNNEQFF. The CDR3 region has the DNA TGTGCCAGCAGTCTAGCGGGAGGGCTTAACAATGAGCAGTTCTTC.